Sequencing of this T cell receptor (beta chain) was carried out in a study of cytomegalovirus exposure and HLA in healthy donors. Study-wide findings and caveats: A cluster of highly shared sequence variants was likely a sequencing artifact. A later analysis, which compared TCR beta chains of equal frequency, found the HLA-associated ones more clonally expanded.

PCR was performed using 60 Vbeta and 13 Jbeta primers. Data came from immunoSEQ multiplex PCR; TCRdb stores just in-frame clones and leaves some out. Of 200,000 to 250,000 clones in the sample, about three quarters are singletons; the top ten hold around 1.7%. On this clone itself: Its antigen remains unidentified.

The CDR3 runs to 15 residues. Unmatched junction bases numbered 8, after V lost 4 bases and J lost 5 bases. CDR1 and CDR2 (germline): SEHNR, FQNEAQ (reference sequence). Specimen: PBMCs. The rearrangement uses TRBV7-9 and TRBJ2-7, with TRBD2 matching over 10 bases. This receptor was obtained from a man between 18 and 29 years old in good health and CMV-seronegative. The CDR3 bases are TGTGCCAGCAGCTCTTGGACTAGCGGAGAGGACGAGCAGTACTTC. Residues: CASSSWTSGEDEQYF.